These T cell receptor beta chains were read from a single sample in a study of T-cell memory formation after mild COVID-19. TCRdb reprocessed the 5' RACE reads via MiXCR and lists one record per CDR3 protein. Among approximately 350,000 distinct CDR3 sequences listed, 10% to 15% were seen once. Source material: PBMCs or a T cell subset sorted from them (not recorded which). The receptor set was obtained from a man between 18 and 35 years old who had mild COVID-19 (a few samples of this study predate the infection). Cell type and time point are not known. Each CDR3 is given with its conserved first and last residue. Each record gives: CDR3 DNA, CDR3 protein, J gene, clone size, V gene, D gene. D genes are given only for firm matches. Rows give clone size only sometimes, using once, few, many, or a class for an expanded clone.

TGTGCCAGCAGCCAAGATCGGGGGCTGGGCTACACCTTC	CASSQDRGLGYTF	TRBJ1-2	few	TRBV14	NA
TGCGCCAGCAGCCAGGACAGGGCGGCCACCGGGGAGCTGTTTTTT	CASSQDRAATGELFF	TRBJ2-2	NA	TRBV5-1	TRBD1
TGTGCCAGCTCAGGATTATTGGTCGAGCAGTACTTC	CASSGLLVEQYF	TRBJ2-7	NA	TRBV18	NA
TGTGCCACCACAGAGACAGGGACGTACAATGAGCAGTTCTTC	CATTETGTYNEQFF	TRBJ2-1	few	TRBV7-2	TRBD1
TGTGCCAGCAAGATCGGAGCGGAATCTGGAAACACCATATATTTT	CASKIGAESGNTIYF	TRBJ1-3	few	TRBV2	NA
TGTGCCAGCAGTTCTCAGCTGGGCAATCAGCCCCAGCATTTT	CASSSQLGNQPQHF	TRBJ1-5	NA	TRBV6-5	NA
TGCAGTGCCGCCGACAGGGTAACTAAAGAAAAACTGTTTTTT	CSAADRVTKEKLFF	TRBJ1-4	NA	TRBV20-1	TRBD1
TGTGCCAGCAGTTTTCGGCCCACTGAAGCTTTCTTT	CASSFRPTEAFF	TRBJ1-1	few	TRBV28	NA
TGCGCCAGCAGCAATACAGCCATCGCGAACACCGGGGAGCTGTTTTTT	CASSNTAIANTGELFF	TRBJ2-2	few	TRBV5-1	NA
TGTGCCTCAGACACGGCCGGGCTCTTGAACACTGAAGCTTTCTTT	CASDTAGLLNTEAFF	TRBJ1-1	NA	TRBV10-3	NA
TGTGCCAGCAAAGAAGGTCCGGGTTCTATCTATGGCTACACCTTC	CASKEGPGSIYGYTF	TRBJ1-2	few	TRBV6-1	NA
TGCAGTGCTAGAGGTGGACTACAGGCAGATACGCAGTATTTT	CSARGGLQADTQYF	TRBJ2-3	NA	TRBV20-1	NA
TGTGCCAGCAGCCAAGCCGGGACTAGCGGGGGGATCACAGATACGCAGTATTTT	CASSQAGTSGGITDTQYF	TRBJ2-3	many	TRBV4-2	TRBD2
TGTGCCAGCAGTTTAGGCGACTTAGGGGCCTACGAGCAGTACTTC	CASSLGDLGAYEQYF	TRBJ2-7	few	TRBV12-3/TRBV12-4	NA
TGTGCCATCAGTGGGAGGACAGGGATTGAAGCTTTCTTT	CAISGRTGIEAFF	TRBJ1-1	NA	TRBV10-3	TRBD1
TGTGCCAGCAGTTCAGGGTACAATCAGCCCCAGCATTTT	CASSSGYNQPQHF	TRBJ1-5	many	TRBV12-3/TRBV12-4	NA
TGTGCCAGCAGCCCGGTGGGTTATGGCTACACCTTC	CASSPVGYGYTF	TRBJ1-2	NA	TRBV7-8	NA
TGTGCCAGCAGCTTCTATGGGGATGGTACGCAGTATTTT	CASSFYGDGTQYF	TRBJ2-3	few	TRBV7-3	NA
TGTGCCATCAGTGAGTCAGGCCTAGCGGGGATGGAGACCCAGTACTTC	CAISESGLAGMETQYF	TRBJ2-5	few	TRBV10-3	TRBD2
TGTGCCAGCAGCCCTCGGCTGGCTAGCGGGGGCACAGATACGCAGTATTTT	CASSPRLASGGTDTQYF	TRBJ2-3	few	TRBV7-2	TRBD2
TGTGCCAGCTCACGGCCGGGACAATACACAGATACGCAGTATTTT	CASSRPGQYTDTQYF	TRBJ2-3	few	TRBV18	NA
TGTGCCAGCAGCTCGTCAGGGGTTGGGGAGCAGTACTTC	CASSSSGVGEQYF	TRBJ2-7	few	TRBV7-8	NA
TGTGCCAGCAGTTACCGGCGGGGGGGAGGCAATGAGCAGTTCTTC	CASSYRRGGGNEQFF	TRBJ2-1	NA	TRBV6-5	TRBD2
TGCGCCAGCAGCTCGGTAAACATCCCCGGGGGCTACACCTTC	CASSSVNIPGGYTF	TRBJ1-2	many	TRBV5-1	NA
TGTGCCAGCAGGGAGAATCGGGGGGGGCGAGGCACAGATACGCAGTATTTT	CASRENRGGRGTDTQYF	TRBJ2-3	few	TRBV3-1	TRBD2
TGTGCCACCACAGGGGGTGGGAACACTGAAGCTTTCTTT	CATTGGGNTEAFF	TRBJ1-1	many	TRBV10-3	TRBD1
TGCGCCAGCAGTGACCTGGGTCTTTACAATGAGCAGTTCTTC	CASSDLGLYNEQFF	TRBJ2-1	few	TRBV10-2	NA
TGTGCCAGCAGTGGGGAGACCCAGTACTTC	CASSGETQYF	TRBJ2-5	many	TRBV18	NA
TGTGCCATCAAAGACACCGGGGAGCTGTTTTTT	CAIKDTGELFF	TRBJ2-2	NA	TRBV10-3	NA